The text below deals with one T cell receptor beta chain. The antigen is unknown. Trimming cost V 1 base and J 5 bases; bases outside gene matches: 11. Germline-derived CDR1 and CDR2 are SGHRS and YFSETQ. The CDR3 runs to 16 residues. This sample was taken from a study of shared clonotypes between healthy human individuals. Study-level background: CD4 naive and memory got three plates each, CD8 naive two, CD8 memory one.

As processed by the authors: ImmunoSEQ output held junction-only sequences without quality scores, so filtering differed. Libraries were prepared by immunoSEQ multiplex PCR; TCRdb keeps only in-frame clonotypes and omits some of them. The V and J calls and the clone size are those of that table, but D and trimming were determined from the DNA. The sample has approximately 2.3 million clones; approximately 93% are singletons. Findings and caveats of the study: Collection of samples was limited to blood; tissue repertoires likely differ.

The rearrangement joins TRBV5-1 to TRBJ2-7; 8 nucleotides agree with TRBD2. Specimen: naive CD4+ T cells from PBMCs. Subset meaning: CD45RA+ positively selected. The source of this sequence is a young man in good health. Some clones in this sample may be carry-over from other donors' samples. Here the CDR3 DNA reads TGCGCCAGCAGCTTGCCACTGACCCCGGGAGGGGACGAGCAGTACTTC. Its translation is CASSLPLTPGGDEQYF.